This T cell receptor beta chain was profiled in a study of beta chain features in type 1 diabetes. Cells sorted by CD45RO/CCR7/CD25/CD127/CD95/CD27 comprised CD4+ naive, central memory, regulatory and stem cell-like memory cells. The CDR3 spans 15 residues. The ends were cut back, 5 bases at V and 0 bases at J, with 11 bases in the middle. Germline V gene data show CDR1 as SEHNR and CDR2 as FQNEAQ (reference sequence). Broader study findings: Moderate yet significant TCRB CDR3 shortening was seen in Type 1 diabetes patients in all four CD4+ subsets. Among patients, naive, central memory and Treg TCRB repertoires appeared more similar than among healthy donors.

Investigators reverse transcribed all isolated RNA, so they sequenced expressed TCRB transcripts. It was found that naive, central memory and regulatory T cell samples averaged about 3.4 million reads. The data were produced by immunoSEQ multiplex PCR, yet TCRdb's version contains in-frame clones alone and is incomplete. The sample holds roughly 220,000 clones, 15% to 20% seen once. With respect to this clone: Its matching antigen is unknown.

This chain connects TRBV7-9 to TRBJ2-4; no reliable D call. The sample consisted of naive CD4+ T cells from blood. The clonotype comes from a man aged 25-40 years with type 1 diabetes. The CDR3 nucleotides are TGTGCCAGCAGCCCCGGAACGGGAGCCAAAAACATTCAGTACTTC. This sequence encodes CASSPGTGAKNIQYF.